This T cell receptor (beta chain) was observed in a study of blood T cell repertoires in COVID-19. It was during active infection that Seattle patients were enrolled and then longitudinally followed. In the study's own analysis: Reference gene primer amplification gave nucleated cell count estimates. Sequencing used immunoSEQ multiplex PCR; TCRdb keeps in-frame clones, though not all of them. Clone size and V and J calls were adopted from that table, with D and trimming inferred from the DNA. The sample records roughly 250,000 clones, around 85% being singletons. This clone was seen just once. The specimen was peripheral blood. The TCR sequence derives from a woman in her twenties or thirties with COVID-19, enrolled during active disease.

Here the CDR3 reads CASSYSGGLGEKLFF. The DNA of the CDR3 is TGTGCCAGCAGTTACTCGGGGGGGTTGGGAGAAAAACTGTTTTTT. The rearrangement joins TRBV6-5 to TRBJ1-4; tentatively, D is TRBD1 (5 bases). Germline V gene lookup returns CDR1 MNHEY and CDR2 SVGAGI. The V end was cut by 0 bases, the J end by 8 bases, with 13 bases between. The CDR3 sequence is 15 residues long.